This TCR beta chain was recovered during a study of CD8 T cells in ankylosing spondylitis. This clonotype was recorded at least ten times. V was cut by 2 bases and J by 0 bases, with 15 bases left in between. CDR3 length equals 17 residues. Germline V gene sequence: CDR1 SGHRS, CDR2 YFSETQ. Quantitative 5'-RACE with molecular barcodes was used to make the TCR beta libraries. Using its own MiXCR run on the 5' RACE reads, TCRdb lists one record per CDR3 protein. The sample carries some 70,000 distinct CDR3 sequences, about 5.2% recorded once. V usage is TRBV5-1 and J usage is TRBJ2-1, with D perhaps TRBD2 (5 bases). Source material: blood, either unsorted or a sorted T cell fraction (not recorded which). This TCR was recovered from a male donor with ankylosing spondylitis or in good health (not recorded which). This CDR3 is CASSFSPSGSSYNEQFF. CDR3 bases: TGCGCCAGCAGCTTTTCCCCCTCGGGAAGCTCCTACAATGAGCAGTTCTTC.